This T cell receptor (beta chain) was sequenced during a study of cytomegalovirus exposure and HLA in healthy donors. This PCR relied on a set of 60 Vbeta primers and 13 Jbeta primers. TCRdb's table, derived via immunoSEQ multiplex PCR, lists solely in-frame clones and lacks some. The sample gives a few hundred thousand clones, approximately 80% of which show up once; around 0.33% is in the top ten. This CDR3 comprises 12 residues. V shed 6 bases and J shed 9 bases, with 15 bases lying between them. Per the germline V gene, CDR1 is MDHEN and CDR2 is SYDVKM. This chain links TRBV28 with TRBJ2-7, with TRBD1 as a possible D gene (6 bases). The sequencing sample was made of PBMCs. The sequence was obtained from a girl aged 2 to 10 in good health and CMV-seronegative. CDR3 loop: CASSLGAWGQYF. The CDR3 DNA reads as TGTGCCAGCAGCCTGGGGGCTTGGGGGCAGTACTTC.